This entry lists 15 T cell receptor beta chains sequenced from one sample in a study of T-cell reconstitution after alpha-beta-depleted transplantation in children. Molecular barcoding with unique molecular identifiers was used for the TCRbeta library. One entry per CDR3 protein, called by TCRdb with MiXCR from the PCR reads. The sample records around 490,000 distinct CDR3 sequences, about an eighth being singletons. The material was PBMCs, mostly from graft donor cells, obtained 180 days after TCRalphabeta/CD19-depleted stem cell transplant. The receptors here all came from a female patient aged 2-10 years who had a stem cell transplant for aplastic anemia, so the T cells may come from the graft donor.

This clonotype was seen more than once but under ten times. The CDR3 loop reads CASSRDHLTSHNEQFF. The CDR3 DNA follows: TGTGCCAGCAGCCGAGACCACTTGACTAGCCACAATGAGCAGTTCTTC. The V and J genes are TRBV14 and TRBJ2-1, with 7 bases lining up with TRBD2. The V and J ends lost 4 bases and 5 bases, in that order; junction bases with no gene match: 11. The length of the CDR3 is 16 residues. The germline CDR1 and CDR2 sequences are SGHDN and FVKESK.

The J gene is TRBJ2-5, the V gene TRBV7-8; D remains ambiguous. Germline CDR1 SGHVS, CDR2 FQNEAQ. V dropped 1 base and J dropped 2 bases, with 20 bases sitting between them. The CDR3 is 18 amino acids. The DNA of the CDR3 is TGTGCCAGCAGCTTAGTTTTACTGGTCGCGGCAGAACAAGAGACCCAGTACTTC. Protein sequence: CASSLVLLVAAEQETQYF.

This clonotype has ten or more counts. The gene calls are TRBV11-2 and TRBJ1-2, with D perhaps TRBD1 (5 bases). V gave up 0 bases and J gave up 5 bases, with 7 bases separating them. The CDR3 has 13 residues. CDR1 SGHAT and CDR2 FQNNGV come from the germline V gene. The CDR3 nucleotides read TGTGCCAGCAGCTTAGATGGGGGGTATGGCTACACCTTC. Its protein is CASSLDGGYGYTF.

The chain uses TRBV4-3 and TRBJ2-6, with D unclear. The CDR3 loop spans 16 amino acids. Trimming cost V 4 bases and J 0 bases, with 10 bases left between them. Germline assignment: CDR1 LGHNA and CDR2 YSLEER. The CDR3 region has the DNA TGCGCCAGCAGCCTCCAGCCGTTCTCTGGGGCCAACGTCCTGACTTTC. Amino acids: CASSLQPFSGANVLTF.

Here the CDR3 DNA reads TGCGCCAGCAGCTCAAGCGGGGGAGCCTACGAGCAGTACTTC. Translating gives CASSSSGGAYEQYF. The V gene is TRBV5-1, the J gene TRBJ2-7; 8 nucleotides align to TRBD2. The CDR3 is 14 amino acids. CDR1 SGHRS and CDR2 YFSETQ come from the germline V gene. V was pared by 3 bases and J by 2 bases, with 4 bases of the junction left unmatched.

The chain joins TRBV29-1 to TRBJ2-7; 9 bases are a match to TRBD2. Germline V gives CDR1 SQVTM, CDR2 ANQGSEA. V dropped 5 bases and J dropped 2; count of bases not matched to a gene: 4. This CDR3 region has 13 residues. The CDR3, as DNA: TGCAGCGTTTACCTAGCGGGAACCTACGAGCAGTACGTC. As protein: CSVYLAGTYEQYV.

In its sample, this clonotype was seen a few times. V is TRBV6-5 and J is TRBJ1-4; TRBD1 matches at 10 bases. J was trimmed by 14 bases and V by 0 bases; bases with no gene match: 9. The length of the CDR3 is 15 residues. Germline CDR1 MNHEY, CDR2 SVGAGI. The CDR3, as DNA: TGTGCCAGCAGTTACTCCGAGTCGACAGGGGGCTATCTGTTTTTT. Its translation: CASSYSESTGGYLFF.

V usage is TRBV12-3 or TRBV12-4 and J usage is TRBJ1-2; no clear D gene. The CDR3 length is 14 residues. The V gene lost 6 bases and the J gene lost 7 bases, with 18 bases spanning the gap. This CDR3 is CASSHSTENPGYTF. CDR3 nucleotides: TGTGCCAGCAGCCATTCTACAGAGAACCCTGGCTACACCTTC.

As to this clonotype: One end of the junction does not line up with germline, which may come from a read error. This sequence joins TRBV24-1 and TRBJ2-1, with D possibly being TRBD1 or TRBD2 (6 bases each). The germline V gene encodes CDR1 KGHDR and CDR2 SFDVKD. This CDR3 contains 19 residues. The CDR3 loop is CATSDLSPPGAGHHNDQFF. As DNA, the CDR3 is TGTGCCACCAGTGATTTAAGCCCACCGGGGGCGGGACACCACAATGACCAGTTCTTC.

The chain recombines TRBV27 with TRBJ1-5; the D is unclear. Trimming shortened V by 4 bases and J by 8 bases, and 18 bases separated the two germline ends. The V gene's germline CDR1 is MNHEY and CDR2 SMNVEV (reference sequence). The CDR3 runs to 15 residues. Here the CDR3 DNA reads TGTGCCAGCAGTTCTACCCCGGGCCCCGCTGAGCCCCAGCATTTT. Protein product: CASSSTPGPAEPQHF.

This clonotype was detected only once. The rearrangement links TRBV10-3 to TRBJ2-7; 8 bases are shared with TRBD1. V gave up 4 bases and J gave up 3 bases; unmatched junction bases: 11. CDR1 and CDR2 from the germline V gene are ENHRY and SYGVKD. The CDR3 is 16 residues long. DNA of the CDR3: TGTGCCATCAGTGGGACAGGGACGTCGTTTCTCTACGAGCAGTACTTC. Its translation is CAISGTGTSFLYEQYF.

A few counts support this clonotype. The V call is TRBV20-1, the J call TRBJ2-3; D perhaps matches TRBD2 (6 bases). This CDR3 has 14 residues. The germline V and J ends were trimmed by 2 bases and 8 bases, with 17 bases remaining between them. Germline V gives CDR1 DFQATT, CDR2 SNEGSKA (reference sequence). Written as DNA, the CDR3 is TGCAGTGCTAGACCCACCCCTAGCGCAGCTACGCAGTATTTT. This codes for CSARPTPSAATQYF.

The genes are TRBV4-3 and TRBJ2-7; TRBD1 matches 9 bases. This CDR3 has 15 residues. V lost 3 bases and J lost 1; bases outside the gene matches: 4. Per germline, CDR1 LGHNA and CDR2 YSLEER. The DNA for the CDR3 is TGCGCCAGCAGCCAGGCCGGGACAGGGTCCTACGAGCAGTACTTC. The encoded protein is CASSQAGTGSYEQYF.

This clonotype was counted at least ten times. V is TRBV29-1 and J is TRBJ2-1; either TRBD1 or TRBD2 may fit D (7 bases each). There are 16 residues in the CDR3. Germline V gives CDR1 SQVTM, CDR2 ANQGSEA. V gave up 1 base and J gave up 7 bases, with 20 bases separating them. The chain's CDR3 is CSVEVGGRGRRNEQFF. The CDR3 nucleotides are TGCAGCGTTGAAGTTGGAGGGAGGGGGCGGCGGAATGAGCAGTTCTTC.

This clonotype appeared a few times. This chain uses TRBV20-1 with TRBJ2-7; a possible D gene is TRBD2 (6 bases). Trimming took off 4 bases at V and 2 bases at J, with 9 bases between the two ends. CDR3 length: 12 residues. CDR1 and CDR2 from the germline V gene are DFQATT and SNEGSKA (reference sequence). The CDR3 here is CSATGGTYEQYF. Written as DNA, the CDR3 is TGCAGTGCTACCGGAGGGACCTACGAGCAGTACTTC.